Included here is one T cell receptor (beta chain) sequence, with context. Its target antigen remains unknown. Within one base of it there is no much larger clone, and no base qualities were kept. This CDR3 is also generated by other DNA sequences in the sample. TCRbeta CDR3 regions were sequenced with the immunoSEQ Assay. After extraction, genomic DNA underwent amplification by bias-controlled multiplex PCR, followed by high-throughput sequencing. The original pipeline was this. Collapsing and filtering of sequences were performed to quantify the absolute abundance of each unique TCRbeta CDR3 region. T cell fraction was estimated by normalizing TCRbeta template counts to usable DNA, which was measured by amplifying reference genes present in all nucleated cells. Repertoire TCRs were annotated as SARS-CoV-2-specific by exact matching of V gene, CDR3 amino acid sequence and J gene to a known reactive TCR set. MIRA supplied the reference SARS-CoV-2 TCR set, which was filtered for enrichment in COVID-19-positive ImmuneCODE repertoires so that public or cross-reactive TCRs were removed. Using the MIRA antigens, annotated TCRs were further analysed by specific ORF or by position within an ORF. Breadth was defined as annotated unique rearrangements over total unique productive rearrangements; depth was the summed frequency of those rearrangements. Two-sided Wilcoxon rank-sum tests were used to compare TCR breadth between groups. In its TCRdb copy, this immuneACCESS table keeps in-frame sequences only and misses some clones. Where compared with another copy, unresolved V genes explain less than half of these, and the others have no known cause. V, J and clone size reflect that table, while D and trimming were determined from the DNA. In this sample the table shows almost 400,000 clones, approximately 91% of which occur a single time. The ten largest clones add up to about 1.9% of the sample.

The sample belongs to a study of Ad26.COV2.S vaccination and SARS-CoV-2 variants (dated by TCRdb to the early 2020s). As for the study more broadly: Vaccine-arm donors came from COV1001, a multicentre, randomized, double-blind, placebo-controlled phase I-IIa trial of Ad26.COV2.S in healthy adults. Ad26.COV2.S was given intramuscularly at 5x10^10 or 1x10^11 viral particles, as a single shot or as two shots 56 days apart. A total of around 32 samples were included in the TCR-sequenced set, comprising about 20 Ad26.COV2.S vaccine recipients, 5 placebo recipients and 8 SARS-CoV-2 convalescent individuals. Trial participants were randomized into five groups of five: low-dose or high-dose Ad26.COV2.S given once or twice, or placebo on both occasions. TCRbeta repertoire sequencing served as the tool for gauging how specific and how broad the SARS-CoV-2-reactive T cell receptors were following Ad26.COV2.S vaccination. Blinding of investigators to trial group allocation was maintained during experiments and outcome assessment.

The study at large found these results: Substantial breadth of spike-specific CD8+ and CD4+ T cell responses was reported after vaccination. The authors noted that the TCR breadth and depth analyses may have underestimated total T cell responses. The study lacked the statistical power to compare responses across vaccine doses or regimens. Vaccine and placebo recipients had similar non-spike TCR breadth, a finding consistent with the vaccine containing only spike. Ad26.COV2.S recipients had higher spike-specific TCR breadth than placebo recipients (P = 0.0014).

According to the study, the label for this sample's treatment or condition signals: about 20 received Ad26.COV2.S at low or high dose, single or two shots; about 5 received placebo; per-sample allocation not given. Repertoires of vaccine and placebo recipients were sequenced from samples taken on day 63 after the first injection. Cohort 1b enrolled some 25 adults aged 18-55 years at a single site in Boston, USA, between 29 July and 7 August 2020. Ad26.COV2.S was a replication-incompetent adenovirus type 26 vector that expressed a prefusion-stabilized SARS-CoV-2 spike protein derived from the original Wuhan strain. V drops 5 bases and J drops 1 base, leaving 10 bases in between. The CDR1 and CDR2 encoded by the germline V gene (reference sequence) are MNHEY and SMNVEV. The CDR3 runs 14 amino acids, cysteine and phenylalanine included. The kept DNA is CDR3 alone, 42 bases in frame from the first base.

The chain is made from TRBV27 and TRBJ2-3; a tentative D call is TRBD2 (6 bases match). The sequence derives from a person between 18 and 65 years old who received the Ad26.COV2.S COVID-19 vaccine or a placebo. Source: peripheral blood, taken in a trial of Ad26.COV2.S vaccine versus placebo. CDR3 loop: CASSRTGGTDTQYF. The DNA sequence follows: TGTGCCAGCAGTAGGACGGGAGGCACAGATACGCAGTATTTT.